Detailed here is one TCR beta chain. Original processing notes: How many nucleated cells were present was estimated from reference gene primer amplification. Profiled with immunoSEQ multiplex PCR; TCRdb holds only in-frame clones, not every one. V, J and clone size are taken as reported in that table, and D and trimming were inferred from the DNA itself. The sample contains about 100,000 clones, around four fifths of which appear only once. The source of the sample is a study of blood T cell repertoires in COVID-19. Study-level background: Nucleic acid was either cDNA or gDNA, and it came from T cells, B-cell-depleted T cells, or PBMCs.

CDR1 and CDR2 from the germline V gene are MNHNY and SVGAGI (reference sequence). The CDR3 is 13 amino acids. V lost 6 bases and J lost 1, with 9 bases in between. The V gene is TRBV6-6, the J gene TRBJ1-1, with TRBD1 as a possible D gene (5 bases). The sample comprised peripheral blood. The receptor comes from a man aged 50 to 59 with active or convalescent COVID-19. The DNA for the CDR3 is TGTGCCAGCAGCCCGACAGAGAACACTGAAGCTTTCTTT. Encoded protein: CASSPTENTEAFF.